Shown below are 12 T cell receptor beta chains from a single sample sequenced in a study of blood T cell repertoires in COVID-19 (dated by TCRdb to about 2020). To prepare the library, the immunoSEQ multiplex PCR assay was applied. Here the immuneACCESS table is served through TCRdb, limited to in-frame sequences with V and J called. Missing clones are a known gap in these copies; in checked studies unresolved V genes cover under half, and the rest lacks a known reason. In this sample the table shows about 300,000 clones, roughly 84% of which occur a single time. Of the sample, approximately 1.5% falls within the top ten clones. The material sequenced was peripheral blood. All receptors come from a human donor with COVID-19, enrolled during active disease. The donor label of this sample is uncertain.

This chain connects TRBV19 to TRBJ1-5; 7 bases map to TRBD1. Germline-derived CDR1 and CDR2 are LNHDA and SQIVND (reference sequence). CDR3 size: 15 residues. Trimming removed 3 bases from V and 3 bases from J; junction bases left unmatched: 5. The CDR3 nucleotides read TGTGCCAGTAGTATCGGGACAGAGTTCAATCAGCCCCAGCATTTT. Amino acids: CASSIGTEFNQPQHF. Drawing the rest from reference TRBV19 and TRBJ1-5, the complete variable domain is DGGITQSPKYLFRKEGQNVTLSCEQNLNHDAMYWYRQDPGQGLRLIYYSQIVNDFQKGDIAEGYSVSREKKESFPLTVTSAQKNPTAFYLCASSIGTEFNQPQHFGDGTRLSIL.

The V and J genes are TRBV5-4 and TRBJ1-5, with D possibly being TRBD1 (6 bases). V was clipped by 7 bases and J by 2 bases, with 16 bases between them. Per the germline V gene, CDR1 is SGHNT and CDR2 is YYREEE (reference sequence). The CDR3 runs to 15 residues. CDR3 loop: CASGHRDKRNQPQHF. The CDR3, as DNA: TGTGCCAGCGGGCACAGGGACAAGCGCAATCAGCCCCAGCATTTT.

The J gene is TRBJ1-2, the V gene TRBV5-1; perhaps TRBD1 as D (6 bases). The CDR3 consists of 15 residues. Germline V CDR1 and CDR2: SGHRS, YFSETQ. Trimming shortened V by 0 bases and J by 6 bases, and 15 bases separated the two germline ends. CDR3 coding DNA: TGCGCCAGCAGCTTGGGTGGGGCGGCAGGGGATGGCTACACCTTC. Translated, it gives CASSLGGAAGDGYTF. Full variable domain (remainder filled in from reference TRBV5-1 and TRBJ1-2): KAGVTQTPRYLIKTRGQQVTLSCSPISGHRSVSWYQQTPGQGLQFLFEYFSETQRNKGNFPGRFSGRQFSNSRSEMNVSTLELGDSALYLCASSLGGAAGDGYTFGSGTRLTVV.

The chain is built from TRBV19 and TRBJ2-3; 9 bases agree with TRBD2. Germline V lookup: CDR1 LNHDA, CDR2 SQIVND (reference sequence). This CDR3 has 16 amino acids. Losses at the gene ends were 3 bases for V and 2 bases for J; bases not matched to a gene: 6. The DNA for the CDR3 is TGTGCCAGTAGTATCGCACTAGCGGGCCCCACAGATACGCAGTATTTT. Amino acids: CASSIALAGPTDTQYF.

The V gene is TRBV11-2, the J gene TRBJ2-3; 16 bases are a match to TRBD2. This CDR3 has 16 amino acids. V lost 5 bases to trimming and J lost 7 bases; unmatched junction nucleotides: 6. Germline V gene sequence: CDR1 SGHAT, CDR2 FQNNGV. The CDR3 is CASSRGTSGRANTQYF. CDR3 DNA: TGTGCCAGCAGCCGAGGGACTAGCGGGAGGGCGAATACGCAGTATTTT.

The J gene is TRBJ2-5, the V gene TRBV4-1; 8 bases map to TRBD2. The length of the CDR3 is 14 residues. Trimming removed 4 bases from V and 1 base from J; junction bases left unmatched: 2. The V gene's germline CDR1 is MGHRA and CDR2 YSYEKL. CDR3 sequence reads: CASSPGGIQETQYF. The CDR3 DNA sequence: TGCGCCAGCAGCCCGGGAGGGATCCAAGAGACCCAGTACTTC.

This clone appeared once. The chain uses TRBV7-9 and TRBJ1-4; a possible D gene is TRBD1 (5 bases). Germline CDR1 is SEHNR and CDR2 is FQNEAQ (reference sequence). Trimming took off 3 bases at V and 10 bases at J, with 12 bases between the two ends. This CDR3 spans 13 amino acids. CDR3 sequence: CASSFGAGRKLFF. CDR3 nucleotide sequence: TGTGCCAGCAGCTTTGGGGCAGGTCGAAAACTGTTTTTT. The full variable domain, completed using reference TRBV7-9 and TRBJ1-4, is DTGVSQNPRHKITKRGQNVTFRCDPISEHNRLYWYRQTLGQGPEFLTYFQNEAQLEKSRLLSDRFSAERPKGSFSTLEIQRTEQGDSAMYLCASSFGAGRKLFFGSGTQLSVL.

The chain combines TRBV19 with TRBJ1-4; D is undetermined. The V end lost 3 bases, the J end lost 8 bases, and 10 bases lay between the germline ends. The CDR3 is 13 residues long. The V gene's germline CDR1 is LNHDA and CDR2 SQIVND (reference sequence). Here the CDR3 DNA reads TGTGCCAGTAGTATCAATGAGGAGGAAAAACTGTTTTTT. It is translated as CASSINEEEKLFF.

The CDR3 bases are TGCGCCAGCAGCTTGCAGGGGTGGACTGAAGCTTTCTTT. Translated: CASSLQGWTEAFF. J is TRBJ1-1 and V is TRBV5-1; possibly TRBD1 for D (6 bases). Germline CDR1 reads SGHRS; CDR2 reads YFSETQ. The CDR3 runs to 13 residues. With 1 base removed from V and 5 bases from J, the gap between germline ends came to 9 bases.

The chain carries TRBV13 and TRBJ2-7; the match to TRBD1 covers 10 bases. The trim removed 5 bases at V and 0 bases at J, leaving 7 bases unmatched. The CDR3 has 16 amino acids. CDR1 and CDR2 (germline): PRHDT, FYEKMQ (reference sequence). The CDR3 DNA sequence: TGTGCCAGCAGCCCCAGACAGGGGGCCGACTCCTACGAGCAGTACTTC. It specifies CASSPRQGADSYEQYF.

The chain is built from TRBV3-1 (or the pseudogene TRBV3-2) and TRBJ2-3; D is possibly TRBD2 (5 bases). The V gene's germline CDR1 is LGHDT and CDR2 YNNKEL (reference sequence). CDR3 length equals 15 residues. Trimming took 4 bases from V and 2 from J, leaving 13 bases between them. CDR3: CASSPRGGLTDTQYF. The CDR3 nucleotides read TGTGCCAGCAGCCCCCGCGGCGGACTCACAGATACGCAGTATTTT.

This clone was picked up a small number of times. CDR3 nucleotides: TGTGCCAGCAGTTCCTCTAGCGCGAGCTCCTACAATGAGCAGTTCTTC. This codes for CASSSSSASSYNEQFF. This chain links TRBV6-5 with TRBJ2-1, with D possibly being TRBD2 (6 bases). V lost 4 bases to trimming and J lost 0 bases, with 13 bases between them. Germline V CDR1 and CDR2: MNHEY, SVGAGI. The CDR3 totals 16 residues.